The 9 T cell receptor beta chains reported below all come from one sample, sequenced in a study of response to subunit inactivated influenza vaccine. MiXCR, run by TCRdb on the RT-PCR reads, gives a single entry per CDR3 protein. This sample has roughly 700,000 distinct CDR3 sequences, with around 14% found just once. The sample here was PBMCs from blood, taken approximately 13 days after vaccination. The receptor source for this set is a man aged 45-60 years who received an inactivated influenza vaccine.

The chain combines TRBV20-1 with TRBJ2-1; D remains ambiguous. This CDR3 comprises 12 residues. Between the trimmed V and J ends, which lost 4 bases and 7 bases, there was a span of 11 bases. Germline V gives CDR1 DFQATT, CDR2 SNEGSKA (reference sequence). The CDR3 DNA sequence: TGCAGTGCTACACCATTACGGAATGAGCAGTTCTTC. Its protein is CSATPLRNEQFF.

This clonotype showed up just a few times. V gene TRBV29-1 combines with J gene TRBJ1-1; a weak D match, TRBD1 (6 bases). Germline V gene sequence: CDR1 SQVTM, CDR2 ANQGSEA. The CDR3 length is 13 residues. DNA of the CDR3: TGCAGAGGGGAGGGGGGCCAGAACACTGAAGCTTTCTTT. This gives the protein CRGEGGQNTEAFF. The full variable domain, its missing parts supplied by reference TRBV29-1 and TRBJ1-1, is SAVISQKPSRDICQRGTSLTIQCQVDSQVTMMFWYRQQPGQSLTLIATANQGSEATYESGFVIDKFPISRPNLTFSTLTVSNMSPEDSSIYLCRGEGGQNTEAFFGQGTRLTVV.

This clonotype turned up a few times. V usage is TRBV2 and J usage is TRBJ1-1; 8 bases match TRBD1. The CDR3 covers 16 residues. Trimming cost V 3 bases and J 1 base; bases outside gene matches: 7. Germline V gene sequence: CDR1 SNHLY, CDR2 FYNNEI. CDR3: CASSEGDTGGNTEAFF. DNA for the CDR3: TGTGCCAGCAGTGAGGGAGATACAGGGGGGAACACTGAAGCTTTCTTT.

This chain joins TRBV7-9 and TRBJ1-5, with D hard to call. Trimming cost V 5 bases and J 6 bases, with 8 bases left between them. Germline loops: CDR1 SEHNR, CDR2 FQNEAQ (reference sequence). CDR3 length: 12 residues. Here the CDR3 DNA reads TGTGCCAGCAGCCATTATTTTCAGCCCCAGCATTTT. Residues: CASSHYFQPQHF.

The chain links TRBV7-2 to TRBJ1-2; the match to TRBD1 covers 8 bases. This CDR3 region has 15 residues. Germline values: CDR1 SGHTA, CDR2 FQGNSA. Trimming cost V 5 bases and J 6 bases; bases outside gene matches: 11. CDR3 in amino acids: CASSESGGEVNGYTF. Written as DNA, the CDR3 is TGTGCCAGCAGCGAATCAGGGGGCGAAGTAAATGGCTACACCTTC.

This clonotype showed up many times. The CDR3 loop reads CASSFYSGGYQETQYF. CDR3 nucleotides: TGTGCCAGCAGCTTTTATAGCGGGGGGTACCAAGAGACCCAGTACTTC. This chain connects TRBV28 to TRBJ2-5, with 10 nucleotides matching TRBD2. V was pared by 6 bases and J by 0 bases, with 7 bases of the junction left unmatched. This CDR3 comprises 16 residues. Germline V gene data show CDR1 as MDHEN and CDR2 as SYDVKM. The full variable domain, with the rest looked up from reference TRBV28 and TRBJ2-5, is DVKVTQSSRYLVKRTGEKVFLECVQDMDHENMFWYRQDPGLGLRLIYFSYDVKMKEKGDIPEGYSVSREKKERFSLILESASTNQTSMYLCASSFYSGGYQETQYFGPGTRLLVL.

This clonotype was found a few times. V gene TRBV5-4 combines with J gene TRBJ2-5; a possible D gene is TRBD2 (5 bases). This CDR3 is built from 15 residues. The V end lost 4 bases, the J end lost 1 base, and 14 bases lay between the germline ends. Germline V CDR1 and CDR2: SGHNT, YYREEE (reference sequence). CDR3 residues: CASSPYLAPQETQYF. The CDR3, as DNA: TGTGCCAGCAGCCCCTACCTAGCACCCCAAGAGACCCAGTACTTC.

This chain joins TRBV20-1 and TRBJ1-3; 10 bases match TRBD1. CDR3 length: 15 amino acids. V trimming: 6 bases; J trimming: 7 bases; junction bases outside the gene matches: 12. The germline V gene has CDR1 DFQATT and CDR2 SNEGSKA (reference sequence). CDR3 nucleotide sequence: TGCAGTGCGTGGACAGGGGGACCCGCCGGGAACACCATATATTTT. This encodes CSAWTGGPAGNTIYF.

This chain uses TRBV5-1 with TRBJ2-3, with 9 bases matching TRBD2. The CDR3 covers 16 residues. J lost 6 bases, V lost 4 bases, and 12 bases had no gene match. Germline assignment: CDR1 SGHRS and CDR2 YFSETQ. The CDR3 spells CASSVGSGRNADTQYF. For the CDR3, the DNA is TGCGCCAGCAGCGTCGGTAGCGGGAGAAACGCGGATACGCAGTATTTT. The entire variable domain, with the rest obtained from reference TRBV5-1 and TRBJ2-3, is as follows: KAGVTQTPRYLIKTRGQQVTLSCSPISGHRSVSWYQQTPGQGLQFLFEYFSETQRNKGNFPGRFSGRQFSNSRSEMNVSTLELGDSALYLCASSVGSGRNADTQYFGPGTRLTVL.